Here is one TCR beta chain with its context. Its target is unknown. This specimen belongs to a study of early stage breast cancer tumors. At the level of the study: Invasive lobular carcinomas made up about 35% of the 12 ER+/PR+/HER2- tumors. Each sample averaged approximately 10-fold read coverage.

Study observations and caveats: Most shared enriched TCRB sequences were commonly generated ones.

Blood replicates held 0.5 ug DNA, tumor or normal breast approximately 1.5 ug, two each. TCRdb keeps only in-frame clones here, not all; method: immunoSEQ multiplex PCR. The profile covers tens of thousands of clones, with about 78% appearing a single time and 7.2% taken by the ten largest. V shed 5 bases, J shed 4 bases, and the junction held 11 bases outside the gene matches. The CDR3 has 16 amino acids. Germline loops: CDR1 SGHNT, CDR2 YENEEA. The receptor was derived from a person aged 45-65 years with breast cancer. The V and J genes are TRBV11-3 and TRBJ2-7, with TRBD2 matching over 10 bases. Sample: blood. DNA of the CDR3: TGTGCCAGCAGCACCGGGACTAGCGCCCCTTTGTACGAGCAGTACGTC. The encoded protein is CASSTGTSAPLYEQYV.